This TCR beta chain originates from a study of shared clonotypes between healthy human individuals. Measured with immunoSEQ multiplex PCR; TCRdb has only the in-frame clones, and not every one. The sample shows around 700,000 clones, under 80% of them seen only once. Every donor was a Caucasian adult from Nashville, Tennessee. The V end lost 3 bases, the J end lost 1 base, and 9 bases lay between the germline ends. Germline CDR1 and CDR2: MGHDK and SYGVNS. The CDR3 covers 14 residues. This clone has at least ten counts. The receptor was derived from a woman aged 25 to 39 in good health. The chain carries TRBV25-1 and TRBJ1-1; no reliable D call. Specimen: memory CD4+ T cells sorted from blood. Subset described: CD45RA-negative fraction. As DNA, the CDR3 is TGTGCCAGCAGTGATGGGGTGGGGAACACTGAAGCTTTCTTT. Translated: CASSDGVGNTEAFF.